Shown below are 32 T cell receptor beta chains from a single sample sequenced in a study of T cells after posttransplantation cyclophosphamide. Data came from immunoSEQ multiplex PCR; TCRdb stores just in-frame clones and leaves some out. Listed for the sample are some 35,000 clones, none seen a single time. Sequenced input: PBMCs. Receptor source: a man between 25 and 39 years old in good health and a related stem cell transplant donor.

In this sample, this clone turned up many times. V usage is TRBV12-5 and J usage is TRBJ2-1; 9 nucleotides line up with TRBD1. J gave up 9 bases and V 2 bases, and 8 bases lay outside the gene matches. Germline-derived CDR1 and CDR2 are LGHNT and FRNRAP. This CDR3 contains 15 residues. As DNA, the CDR3 is TGTGCTAGTGGTTTGATGGGACAGGGATCGGGTGAGCAGTTCTTC. The encoded protein is CASGLMGQGSGEQFF.

This clone was observed a handful of times. This chain connects TRBV7-8 to TRBJ1-2; D remains unclear. V was cut by 2 bases and J by 1 base, with 2 bases left in between. The CDR3 runs to 12 residues. Germline assignment: CDR1 SGHVS and CDR2 FQNEAQ. Written as DNA, the CDR3 is TGTGCCAGCAGCTTATATAACTATGGCTACACCTTC. As protein: CASSLYNYGYTF.

This clone was seen only a few times. The chain joins TRBV5-5 to TRBJ2-7; possibly TRBD2 for D (6 bases). Trimming cost V 2 bases and J 0 bases, with 12 bases left between them. The CDR3 has 15 amino acids. CDR1 and CDR2 from the germline V gene are SGHKS and YYEKEE (reference sequence). The CDR3 nucleotides read TGTGCCAGCAGCTTAGATCGGGGGTACTCCTACGAGCAGTACTTC. It is translated as CASSLDRGYSYEQYF.

This clone was seen many times. The genes are TRBV18 and TRBJ1-5, with D perhaps matching TRBD1 (6 bases). The germline V gene encodes CDR1 KGHSH and CDR2 LQKENI. The CDR3 runs to 14 residues. V lost 4 bases and J lost 7, with 14 bases in between. Here the CDR3 DNA reads TGTGCCAGCTCACTACAGGGTAGGGAACAGCCCCAGCATTTT. As protein: CASSLQGREQPQHF.

This clone was picked up many times. The rearrangement links TRBV2 to TRBJ1-1, with 12 nucleotides matching TRBD1. This CDR3 region has 17 residues. V trimming: 7 bases; J trimming: 5 bases; junction bases outside the gene matches: 14. The germline CDR1 and CDR2 sequences are SNHLY and FYNNEI. As DNA, the CDR3 is TGTGCCAGCATCTCGGGGTTGGGACAGGGGGCGAGGACTGAAGCTTTCTTT. Protein: CASISGLGQGARTEAFF.

In DNA, the CDR3 is TGTGCCAGCAGTTACAGGGGTGTGGATCAGCCCCAGCATTTT. Amino acids: CASSYRGVDQPQHF. The J gene is TRBJ1-5, the V gene TRBV6-6; possibly TRBD1 for D (5 bases). CDR3 size: 14 residues. Trimming pared 2 bases from V and 5 bases from J, leaving 10 bases between. The V gene's germline CDR1 is MNHNY and CDR2 SVGAGI (reference sequence).

This clone has a count of ten or more. The chain carries TRBV7-9 and TRBJ1-1; D not certain. The germline CDR1 and CDR2 sequences are SEHNR and FQNEAQ (reference sequence). The V end was cut by 0 bases, the J end by 5 bases, with 13 bases between. This CDR3 has 15 amino acids. Here the CDR3 reads CASSLAGRERTEAFF. The CDR3 DNA follows: TGTGCCAGCAGCTTAGCCGGGCGGGAGAGAACTGAAGCTTTCTTT.

Many counts were recorded for this clone. This chain joins TRBV6-6 and TRBJ2-7, with unresolved D. The CDR3 covers 15 residues. Trimming pared 4 bases from V and 0 bases from J, leaving 13 bases between. Germline values: CDR1 MNHNY, CDR2 SVGAGI (reference sequence). CDR3 DNA: TGTGCCAGCAGTTCCCCCGGTCTAAACTCCTACGAGCAGTACTTC. This translates into CASSSPGLNSYEQYF.

This clone has a count of ten or more. This chain links TRBV7-9 with TRBJ2-7, with a tentative D call TRBD2 (6 bases). The CDR3 has 13 residues. Trimming took off 5 bases at V and 7 bases at J, with 15 bases between the two ends. Germline CDR1 and CDR2: SEHNR and FQNEAQ (reference sequence). CDR3 residues: CASSPGGAREQYF. CDR3 nucleotides: TGTGCCAGCAGCCCAGGAGGGGCTCGGGAGCAGTACTTC.

This clone occurred many times. The chain has TRBV6-2 or TRBV6-3 and TRBJ1-2, with D perhaps TRBD1 (6 bases). Trimming cost V 6 bases and J 0 bases, with 14 bases left between them. The CDR3 is 15 amino acids. From germline, CDR1 is MNHEY and CDR2 SVGEGT. In DNA form, the CDR3 reads TGTGCCAGCAGAGCCACTTGGACAGCTAACTATGGCTACACCTTC. It codes for CASRATWTANYGYTF.

This clone was detected many times. The rearrangement links TRBV2 to TRBJ2-7; unclear D gene. Germline loops: CDR1 SNHLY, CDR2 FYNNEI. CDR3 size: 12 residues. V dropped 6 bases and J dropped 7 bases, with 13 bases sitting between them. Written as DNA, the CDR3 is TGTGCCAGCAGCCGACAAGTAGTGGAGCAGTACTTC. It specifies CASSRQVVEQYF.

Many counts were recorded for this clone. The rearrangement uses TRBV5-6 and TRBJ1-2; D is uncertain. Germline CDR1 SGHDT, CDR2 YYEEEE. V was trimmed by 2 bases and J by 4 bases, leaving 12 bases between them. The CDR3 contains 14 residues. This chain's CDR3 is CASSLGPTIYGYTF. CDR3 DNA sequence: TGTGCCAGCAGCTTAGGGCCGACTATCTATGGCTACACCTTC.

This clone was recorded many times. This chain links TRBV7-6 with TRBJ2-1, with 8 bases fitting TRBD1. Trimming removed 1 base from V and 2 bases from J; junction bases left unmatched: 1. CDR3 length: 15 residues. Germline CDR1 SGHVS, CDR2 FNYEAQ. CDR3 DNA: TGTGCCAGCAGCTTAGGGACAGGGACCTACAATGAGCAGTTCTTC. This gives the protein CASSLGTGTYNEQFF.

There are a few counts of this clone. V gene TRBV13 combines with J gene TRBJ2-5, with unresolved D. This CDR3 has 12 amino acids. Trimming cost V 6 bases and J 8 bases, with 13 bases left between them. Germline CDR1 and CDR2: PRHDT and FYEKMQ (reference sequence). CDR3 DNA: TGTGCCAGCAGTCCAGGCGCCGGAACCCAGTACTTC. Its translation: CASSPGAGTQYF.

This clone has at least ten counts. This rearrangement joins TRBV7-2 to TRBJ2-7; maybe TRBD2 (6 bases). CDR3 length equals 13 residues. V was cut by 5 bases and J by 1 base, with 9 bases left in between. Germline-derived CDR1 and CDR2 are SGHTA and FQGNSA. This CDR3 is CASSAGTSYEQYF. The DNA for the CDR3 is TGTGCCAGCAGCGCAGGGACTTCCTACGAGCAGTACTTC.

This clone appeared many times. The chain couples TRBV4-1 to TRBJ1-2; tentative D call: TRBD1 (6 bases). CDR1 is MGHRA, CDR2 YSYEKL, per germline. CDR3 size: 15 residues. V lost 3 bases and J lost 8, with 19 bases in between. CDR3 bases: TGCGCCAGCAGCCAGGCAGGGGAGCTGACGGGCGGCTACACCTTC. Translated: CASSQAGELTGGYTF.

This clone was seen repeatedly, ten times or more. The chain carries TRBV5-1 and TRBJ1-3; tentatively, D is TRBD1 (5 bases). Germline CDR1 reads SGHRS; CDR2 reads YFSETQ. The V and J ends lost 3 bases and 0 bases respectively, with 13 bases between them. The CDR3 runs 16 residues. CDR3 region: CASSSGTTASGNTIYF. The DNA of the CDR3 is TGCGCCAGCAGCTCGGGGACTACAGCCTCTGGAAACACCATATATTTT. Full variable domain (rest looked up from reference TRBV5-1 and TRBJ1-3): KAGVTQTPRYLIKTRGQQVTLSCSPISGHRSVSWYQQTPGQGLQFLFEYFSETQRNKGNFPGRFSGRQFSNSRSEMNVSTLELGDSALYLCASSSGTTASGNTIYFGEGSWLTVV.

Notes on this clone: The junction shows a germline mismatch at one end, possibly a read error. The rearrangement links TRBV7-7 to TRBJ2-3, with D possibly being TRBD1 (6 bases). The CDR3 covers 14 residues. CDR1 is SSHAT and CDR2 is FNYEAQ in the germline V gene (reference sequence). The CDR3 DNA reads TGTGCTAGCAGCCGACAGGCGAGCACAGATACGCAGTATTTT. Amino acids: CASSRQASTDTQYF.

This clone was detected many times. The chain uses TRBV2 and TRBJ2-7; 7 nucleotides align to TRBD1. CDR1 and CDR2 (germline): SNHLY, FYNNEI. The CDR3 length is 12 residues. The CDR3 region has the DNA TGTGCGCAAGGGACAGCCACCTACGAGCAGTACTTC. It is translated as CAQGTATYEQYF.

Many counts were recorded for this clone. CDR3 sequence: CASSPLGTVNTGELFF. CDR3 nucleotide sequence: TGTGCCAGCAGTCCCCTGGGGACAGTGAACACCGGGGAGCTGTTTTTT. The chain uses TRBV9 and TRBJ2-2; TRBD1 matches at 7 bases. This CDR3 region has 16 residues. Germline V lookup: CDR1 SGDLS, CDR2 YYNGEE. V lost 5 bases to trimming and J lost 1 base; unmatched junction nucleotides: 8.

This clone showed up many times. This chain uses TRBV11-1 with TRBJ2-3; 8 positions match TRBD2. V lost 2 bases and J lost 4; bases outside the gene matches: 8. The CDR3 covers 16 residues. The germline gives CDR1 SGHAT, CDR2 FQDESV (reference sequence). CDR3 residues: CASSLPSGLAADTQYF. CDR3 sequence (DNA): TGTGCCAGCAGCTTACCTTCTGGACTAGCTGCAGATACGCAGTATTTT.

The sample holds many counts of this clone. V is TRBV6-1 and J is TRBJ1-1; 7 bases line up with TRBD1. Germline CDR1 is MNHNS and CDR2 is SASEGT. The CDR3 extends over 15 amino acids. V shed 4 bases and J 3 bases; nucleotides not matched to a gene: 8. The CDR3 DNA sequence: TGTGCCAGCAGTGCCACGAGTCAGGGGGACACTGAAGCTTTCTTT. Its translation is CASSATSQGDTEAFF.

The table lists this clone with a few counts. CDR3 coding DNA: TGTGCCAGCAGGCTCGGCGGGGGACGCACAGATACGCAGTATTTT. The encoded protein is CASRLGGGRTDTQYF. The J gene is TRBJ2-3, the V gene TRBV6-5, with 7 bases identical to TRBD2. Germline CDR1 reads MNHEY; CDR2 reads SVGAGI. V was pared by 6 bases and J by 1 base, with 7 bases of the junction left unmatched. This CDR3 has 15 amino acids.

In this sample, this clone turned up many times. The V gene is TRBV7-3, the J gene TRBJ1-4; D possibly corresponds to TRBD1 (5 bases). Germline loops: CDR1 SGHTA, CDR2 FQGTGA. There are 13 residues in the CDR3. The ends were cut back, 2 bases at V and 8 bases at J, with 9 bases in the middle. This CDR3 reads CASSLERGEKLFF. CDR3 DNA: TGTGCCAGCAGCTTAGAGAGGGGCGAAAAACTGTTTTTT.

The V gene is TRBV7-2, the J gene TRBJ2-7, with D tentatively TRBD1 (5 bases). The CDR3 loop spans 13 amino acids. CDR1 and CDR2 (germline): SGHTA, FQGNSA. V lost 1 base and J 4 bases, leaving 8 bases between the germline ends. Here the CDR3 reads CASSLGQFYEQYF. As DNA, the CDR3 is TGTGCCAGCAGCTTAGGACAGTTTTACGAGCAGTACTTC.

This clone has a count of ten or more. The rearrangement joins TRBV10-3 to TRBJ1-2, with D possibly TRBD1 on 6 matching bases. Between the trimmed V and J ends, which lost 2 bases and 2 bases, there was a span of 9 bases. CDR3 length: 14 amino acids. The germline V gene encodes CDR1 ENHRY and CDR2 SYGVKD. The DNA of the CDR3 is TGTGCCATCAGTGAGCGAACAGGGAACTATGGCTACACCTTC. Amino acids: CAISERTGNYGYTF.

In its sample, this clone was seen a few times. The V call is TRBV24-1, the J call TRBJ2-3, with 11 bases identical to TRBD2. Germline CDR1 KGHDR, CDR2 SFDVKD. The CDR3 sequence is 16 residues long. V gave up 3 bases and J gave up 5 bases; unmatched junction bases: 6. CDR3 sequence reads: CATSDPSGGLGDTQYF. DNA for the CDR3: TGTGCCACCAGTGATCCTAGCGGGGGGCTCGGAGATACGCAGTATTTT.

The rearrangement joins TRBV6-2 or TRBV6-3 to TRBJ2-5; 7 nucleotides line up with TRBD2. V trimming: 6 bases; J trimming: 5 bases; junction bases outside the gene matches: 12. CDR1 and CDR2 (germline): MNHEY, SVGEGT. The CDR3 sequence is 15 residues long. The CDR3 spells CASSQRLAAAETQYF. Written as DNA, the CDR3 is TGTGCCAGCAGCCAGCGGCTAGCGGCGGCCGAGACCCAGTACTTC.

This clone was counted at least ten times. This chain links TRBV19 with TRBJ2-6; possibly TRBD1 or TRBD2 for D (5 bases each). CDR3 length: 17 residues. The V gene lost 1 base and the J gene lost 1 base, with 11 bases spanning the gap. Looked up from germline, CDR1 is LNHDA and CDR2 is SQIVND (reference sequence). For the CDR3, the DNA is TGTGCCAGTAGTATAGTCACAGGAGGTTCTGGGGCCAACGTCCTGACTTTC. Translating it yields CASSIVTGGSGANVLTF.

The chain recombines TRBV12-3 or TRBV12-4 with TRBJ1-1; TRBD1 might be the D (5 bases). Trimming cost V 5 bases and J 5 bases, with 18 bases left between them. The CDR3 has 15 residues. The CDR3 nucleotides are TGTGCCAGCAGTCCCCAGCCCCTGAGGGGAACTGAAGCTTTCTTT. Translation: CASSPQPLRGTEAFF.

This clone was seen at least ten times. The gene calls are TRBV5-6 and TRBJ2-3; maybe TRBD2 (5 bases). The germline V gene encodes CDR1 SGHDT and CDR2 YYEEEE. This CDR3 comprises 14 residues. Trimming removed 4 bases from V and 2 bases from J, with 11 bases in between. The CDR3 sequence: CASSPGLATDTQYF. The CDR3 region has the DNA TGTGCCAGCAGCCCTGGACTGGCCACAGATACGCAGTATTTT.

This clone was detected many times. The V gene is TRBV7-2, the J gene TRBJ2-1; 8 nucleotides align to TRBD2. The CDR3 has 15 amino acids. CDR1 is SGHTA and CDR2 is FQGNSA in the germline V gene. Losses at the gene ends were 1 base for V and 3 bases for J; bases not matched to a gene: 2. CDR3 coding DNA: TGTGCCAGCAGCTTAGAACTAGCGGTCTACAATGAGCAGTTCTTC. It is translated as CASSLELAVYNEQFF.